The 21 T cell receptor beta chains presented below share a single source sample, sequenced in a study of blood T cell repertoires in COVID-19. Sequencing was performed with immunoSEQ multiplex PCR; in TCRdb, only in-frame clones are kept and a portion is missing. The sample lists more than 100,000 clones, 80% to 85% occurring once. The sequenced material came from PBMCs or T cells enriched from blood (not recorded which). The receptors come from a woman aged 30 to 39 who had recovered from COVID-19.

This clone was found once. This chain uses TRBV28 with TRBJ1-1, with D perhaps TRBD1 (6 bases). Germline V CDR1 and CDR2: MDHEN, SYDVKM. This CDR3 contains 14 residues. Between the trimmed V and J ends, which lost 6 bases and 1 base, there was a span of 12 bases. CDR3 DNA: TGTGCCAGCAGCCGACAGGTCAGGAACACTGAAGCTTTCTTT. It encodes CASSRQVRNTEAFF.

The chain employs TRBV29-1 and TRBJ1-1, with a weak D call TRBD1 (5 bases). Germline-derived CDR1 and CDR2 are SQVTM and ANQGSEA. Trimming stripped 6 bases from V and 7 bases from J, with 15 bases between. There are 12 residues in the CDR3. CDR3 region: CSVARGSHEAFF. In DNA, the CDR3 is TGCAGCGTGGCTCGGGGGAGCCATGAAGCTTTCTTT.

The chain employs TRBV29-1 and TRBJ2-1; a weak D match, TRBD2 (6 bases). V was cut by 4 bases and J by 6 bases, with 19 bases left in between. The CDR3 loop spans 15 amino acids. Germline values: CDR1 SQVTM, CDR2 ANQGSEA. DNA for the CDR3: TGCAGCGTTGTTCCCCCGGGACTCCGAAGCAATGAGCAGTTCTTC. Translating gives CSVVPPGLRSNEQFF.

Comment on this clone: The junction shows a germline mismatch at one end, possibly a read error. CDR3 loop: CASTLLIQTGVNYGYTF. The CDR3 bases are TGTGCCAGCACCTTACTTATCCAGACAGGGGTTAACTATGGCTACACCTTC. This chain connects TRBV7-9 to TRBJ1-2, with TRBD1 matching over 8 bases. The CDR3 sequence is 17 residues long. In germline, CDR1 is SEHNR, CDR2 FQNEAQ (reference sequence).

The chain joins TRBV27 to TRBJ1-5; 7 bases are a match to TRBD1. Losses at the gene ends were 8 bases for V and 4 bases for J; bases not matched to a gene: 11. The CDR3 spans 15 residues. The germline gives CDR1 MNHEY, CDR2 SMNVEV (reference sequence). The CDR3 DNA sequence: TGTGCCAGCCGCCCAGGGGGACGGGTTAATCAGCCCCAGCATTTT. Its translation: CASRPGGRVNQPQHF.

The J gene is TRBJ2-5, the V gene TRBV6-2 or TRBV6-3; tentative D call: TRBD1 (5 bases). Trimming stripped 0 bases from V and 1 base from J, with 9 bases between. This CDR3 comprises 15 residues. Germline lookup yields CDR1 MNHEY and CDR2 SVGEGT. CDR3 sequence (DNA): TGTGCCAGCAGTTACTCTAGAGACAGCCAAGAGACCCAGTACTTC. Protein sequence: CASSYSRDSQETQYF.

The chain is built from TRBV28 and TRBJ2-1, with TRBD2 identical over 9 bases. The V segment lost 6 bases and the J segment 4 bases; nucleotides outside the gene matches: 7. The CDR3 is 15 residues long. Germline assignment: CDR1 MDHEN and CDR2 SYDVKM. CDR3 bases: TGTGCCAGCAGGGCGGGAGGGCCCCTTTACAATGAGCAGTTCTTC. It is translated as CASRAGGPLYNEQFF.

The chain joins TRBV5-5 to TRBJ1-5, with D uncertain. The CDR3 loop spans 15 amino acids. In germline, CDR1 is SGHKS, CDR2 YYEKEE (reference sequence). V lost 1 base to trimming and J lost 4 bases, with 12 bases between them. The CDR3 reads CASSLRSQNNQPQHF. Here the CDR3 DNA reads TGTGCCAGCAGCTTGAGGAGTCAGAATAATCAGCCCCAGCATTTT.

CDR3 DNA sequence: TGTGCCAGCACCGGCAGAGGGCCGAACTATGAGCAGTTCTTC. Translating gives CASTGRGPNYEQFF. This chain joins TRBV3-1 (or the pseudogene TRBV3-2) and TRBJ2-1; maybe TRBD2 (5 bases). The V gene's germline CDR1 is LGHDT and CDR2 YNNKEL (reference sequence). This CDR3 is 14 amino acids long. V lost 7 bases, J lost 8 bases, and 18 bases lay in between.

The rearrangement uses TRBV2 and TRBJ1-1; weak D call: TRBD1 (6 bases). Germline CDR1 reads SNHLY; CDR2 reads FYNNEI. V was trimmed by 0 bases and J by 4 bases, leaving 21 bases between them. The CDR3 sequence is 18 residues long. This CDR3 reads CASSEAFDRTLRLTEAFF. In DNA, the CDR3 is TGTGCCAGCAGTGAAGCATTCGACAGGACGCTCCGACTCACTGAAGCTTTCTTT.

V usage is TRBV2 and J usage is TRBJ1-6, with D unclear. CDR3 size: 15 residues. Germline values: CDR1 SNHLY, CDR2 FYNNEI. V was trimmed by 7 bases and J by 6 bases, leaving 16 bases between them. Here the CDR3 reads CASTTGALPNSPLHF. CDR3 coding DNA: TGTGCCAGCACTACGGGAGCCCTACCTAATTCACCCCTCCACTTT.

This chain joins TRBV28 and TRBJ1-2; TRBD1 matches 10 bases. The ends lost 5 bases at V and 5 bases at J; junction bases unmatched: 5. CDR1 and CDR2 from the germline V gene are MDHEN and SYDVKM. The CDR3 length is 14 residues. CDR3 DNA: TGTGCCAGCAGTCCCCGGGACAGGGGTTATGGCTACACCTTC. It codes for CASSPRDRGYGYTF.

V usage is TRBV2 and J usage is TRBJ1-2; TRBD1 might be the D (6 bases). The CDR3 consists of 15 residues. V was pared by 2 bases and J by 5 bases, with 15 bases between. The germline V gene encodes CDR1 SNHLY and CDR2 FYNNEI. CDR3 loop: CASSETQGSGYGYTF. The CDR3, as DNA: TGTGCCAGCAGTGAAACGCAGGGGTCAGGGTATGGCTACACCTTC.

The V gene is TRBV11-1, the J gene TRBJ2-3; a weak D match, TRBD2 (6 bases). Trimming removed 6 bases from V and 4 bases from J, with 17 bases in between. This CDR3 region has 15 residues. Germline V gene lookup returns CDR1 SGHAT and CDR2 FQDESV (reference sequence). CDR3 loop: CASSPGGVEADTQYF. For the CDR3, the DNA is TGTGCCAGCAGTCCCGGAGGGGTAGAGGCAGATACGCAGTATTTT.

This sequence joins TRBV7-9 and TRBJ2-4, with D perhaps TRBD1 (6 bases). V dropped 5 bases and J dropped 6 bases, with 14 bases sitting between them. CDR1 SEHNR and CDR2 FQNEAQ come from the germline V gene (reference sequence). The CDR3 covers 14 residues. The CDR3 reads CASSLEGGSNIQYF. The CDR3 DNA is TGTGCCAGCAGCCTCGAAGGGGGTTCAAACATTCAGTACTTC.

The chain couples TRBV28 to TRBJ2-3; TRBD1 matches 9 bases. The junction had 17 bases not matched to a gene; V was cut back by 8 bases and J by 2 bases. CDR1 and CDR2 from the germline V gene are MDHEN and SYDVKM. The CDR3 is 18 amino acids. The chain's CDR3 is CASAGWALGQGPTDTQYF. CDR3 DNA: TGTGCCAGCGCGGGGTGGGCTCTGGGACAGGGCCCCACAGATACGCAGTATTTT.

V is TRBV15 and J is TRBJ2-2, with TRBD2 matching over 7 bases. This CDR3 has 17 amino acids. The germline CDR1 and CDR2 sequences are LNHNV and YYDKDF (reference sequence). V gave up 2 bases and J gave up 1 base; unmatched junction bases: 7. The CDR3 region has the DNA TGTGCCACCAGCAGAAGCGAACTAGCGCTGAACACCGGGGAGCTGTTTTTT. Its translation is CATSRSELALNTGELFF.

The CDR3 DNA follows: TGTGCCAGCAGCTTAGCGATACGGAATTCACCCCTCCACTTT. It is translated as CASSLAIRNSPLHF. This chain uses TRBV7-2 with TRBJ1-6; no reliable D call. The germline CDR1 and CDR2 sequences are SGHTA and FQGNSA. CDR3 length equals 14 residues. V was pared by 0 bases and J by 7 bases, with 7 bases between.

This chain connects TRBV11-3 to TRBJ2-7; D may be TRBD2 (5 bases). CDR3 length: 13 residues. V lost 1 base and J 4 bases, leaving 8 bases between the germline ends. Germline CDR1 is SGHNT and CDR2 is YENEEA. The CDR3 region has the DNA TGTGCCAGCAGCTTAGGAGGGCGGTACGAGCAGTACTTC. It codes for CASSLGGRYEQYF.

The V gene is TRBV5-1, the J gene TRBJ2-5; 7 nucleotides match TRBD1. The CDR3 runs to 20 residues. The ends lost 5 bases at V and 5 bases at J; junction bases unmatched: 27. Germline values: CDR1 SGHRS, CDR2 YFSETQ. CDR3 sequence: CASSQRGRAGIGHFGETQYF. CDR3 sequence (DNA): TGCGCCAGCAGTCAAAGGGGGCGCGCCGGGATAGGGCATTTCGGGGAGACCCAGTACTTC.

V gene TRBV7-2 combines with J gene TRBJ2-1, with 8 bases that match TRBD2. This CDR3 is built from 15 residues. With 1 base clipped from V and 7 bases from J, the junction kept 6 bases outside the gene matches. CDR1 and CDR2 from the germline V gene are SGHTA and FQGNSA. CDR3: CASSLDPGGWNEQFF. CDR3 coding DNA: TGTGCCAGCAGCTTAGACCCGGGAGGGTGGAATGAGCAGTTCTTC.